The present T cell receptor beta chain was sequenced within a study of tumor-infiltrating lymphocytes in primary liver carcinoma. The blood RNA (from unsorted whole blood) was obtained, and germline DNA was also extracted. Germline CDR1 MNHEY, CDR2 SVGEGT. The CDR3 runs to 14 residues. V gave up 6 bases and J gave up 7 bases, with 18 bases separating them. From about 490 ng of total RNA, TCR beta-specific cDNA was reverse-transcribed using a constant-region primer. Three nested multiplex PCR rounds, a slightly modified ARM-PCR method, built the TCR beta libraries. PCR rounds one and two used TRBV1-TRBV30 forward primers with a C-beta reverse primer for about 9 cycles each. TCRdb independently ran MiXCR on the multiplex PCR reads; one entry per CDR3 protein. The sample includes approximately 340,000 distinct CDR3 sequences, 65% of them seen just once.

The chain joins TRBV6-2 or TRBV6-3 to TRBJ1-1, with D unresolved. This clonotype was obtained from a man aged 40-49 years with primary liver carcinoma and hepatitis B virus infection. Sequencing was performed on peripheral blood. The CDR3 coding sequence is TGTGCCAGCAGAGGAGGATCTCGGGGAAATGAAGCTTTCTTT. As protein: CASRGGSRGNEAFF.